A single sample is the source of the 11 T cell receptor beta chains below, sequenced in a study of neurological immune-mediated disorders (dated by TCRdb to the late 2010s). The protocol used for the library was 5' RACE. Sequencing took place on an Illumina HiSeq 2500. The raw public reads went through TCRdb reprocessing: fastp at Q25, MiXCR clone calling, in-frame beta chains kept. Each entry merges the rows of one CDR3 protein and shows their most common DNA and genes. Across this sample there are about 80,000 distinct CDR3 sequences, with 5% to 6% seen only once. Roughly 2.4% of the sample is in the top ten clones. The sequencing input was PBMCs. The receptors derive from a woman aged 25 to 39 with multiple sclerosis.

Concerning this clonotype: The junction and the germline gene differ at one end; a read error may be behind it. V usage is TRBV5-5 and J usage is TRBJ2-1; D unresolved. The CDR3 sequence is 11 residues long. Germline CDR1 is SGHKS and CDR2 is YYEKEE (reference sequence). Here the CDR3 DNA reads TGTGCCAGCAGCTTGTACAATGATCAGTTCTTC. This sequence encodes CASSLYNDQFF.

This clonotype was detected many times. This chain connects TRBV27 to TRBJ1-2; a possible D gene is TRBD1 (6 bases). From germline, CDR1 is MNHEY and CDR2 SMNVEV (reference sequence). The CDR3 covers 14 residues. The ends were cut back, 3 bases at V and 6 bases at J, with 14 bases in the middle. The CDR3, as DNA: TGTGCCAGCAGTTTTGGGGCAGGGGTTCATGGCTACACCTTC. Protein product: CASSFGAGVHGYTF.

The chain joins TRBV15 to TRBJ2-1, with D maybe TRBD2 (5 bases). V was shortened by 0 bases and J by 10 bases, with 13 bases between the two germline ends. This CDR3 is built from 14 residues. Germline V gives CDR1 LNHNV, CDR2 YYDKDF (reference sequence). The CDR3 DNA is TGTGCCACCAGCAGAGATCGTAAGGCGGGCGAGCAGTTCTTC. Its protein is CATSRDRKAGEQFF.

This clonotype was detected many times. The V call is TRBV12-3 or TRBV12-4, the J call TRBJ2-3; D is unclear. This CDR3 contains 13 residues. V lost 6 bases, J lost 2 bases, and 9 bases lay in between. CDR3 protein: CASRAGATDTQYF. CDR3 in DNA: TGTGCCAGCAGGGCCGGAGCCACAGATACGCAGTATTTT.

The table lists this clonotype with a few counts. The chain is built from TRBV28 and TRBJ2-3; 7 nucleotides line up with TRBD1. Germline-derived CDR1 and CDR2 are MDHEN and SYDVKM. J gave up 1 base and V 3 bases, and 1 base lay outside the gene matches. The CDR3 contains 14 residues. The CDR3 DNA reads TGTGCCAGCAGTTTTCAGGGGGGCACAGATACGCAGTATTTT. The encoded protein is CASSFQGGTDTQYF.

This clonotype was counted many times. V gene TRBV20-1 combines with J gene TRBJ1-3; D not certain. CDR1 is DFQATT and CDR2 is SNEGSKA in the germline V gene (reference sequence). The V end was cut by 2 bases, the J end by 2 bases, with 4 bases between. The CDR3 runs to 12 residues. The CDR3 nucleotides read TGCAGTGCTAGAACCGCTGGAAACACCATATATTTT. Protein product: CSARTAGNTIYF.

The table lists this clonotype with many counts. The V call is TRBV12-3 or TRBV12-4, the J call TRBJ2-3, with TRBD2 identical over 16 bases. There are 17 residues in the CDR3. The trim removed 5 bases at V and 8 bases at J, leaving 10 bases unmatched. This CDR3 reads CASSPTGTSGRAGTQYF. CDR3 DNA sequence: TGTGCCAGCAGTCCTACCGGGACTAGCGGGAGGGCCGGTACGCAGTATTTT.

This clonotype was counted many times. The CDR3 DNA sequence: TGTGCCAGCAGCCAGGGACGCTTAGACTACACCTTC. Translation: CASSQGRLDYTF. The J gene is TRBJ1-2, the V gene TRBV14; possible D gene TRBD1, 5 bases. Germline loops: CDR1 SGHDN, CDR2 FVKESK. Trimming cost V 3 bases and J 10 bases, with 12 bases left between them. This CDR3 comprises 12 residues.

This chain links TRBV20-1 with TRBJ1-1, with TRBD1 matching 8 bases. The CDR3 runs to 13 residues. From germline, CDR1 is DFQATT and CDR2 SNEGSKA (reference sequence). V lost 3 bases and J lost 3; bases outside the gene matches: 3. The CDR3 sequence is CSARGQADTEAFF. The CDR3 nucleotides read TGCAGTGCTAGGGGACAGGCCGACACTGAAGCTTTCTTT.

This clonotype was detected ten times or more. The chain uses TRBV5-1 and TRBJ1-1; the D gene is possibly TRBD1 (5 bases). The CDR3 length is 14 residues. Trimming pared 0 bases from V and 4 bases from J, leaving 10 bases between. In germline, CDR1 is SGHRS, CDR2 YFSETQ. CDR3 in DNA: TGCGCCAGCAGCTTGGAGGTGGGGGTCACTGAAGCTTTCTTT. It is translated as CASSLEVGVTEAFF.

This clonotype was found many times. This chain joins TRBV27 and TRBJ2-1; no clear D. The CDR3 runs 14 residues. CDR1 MNHEY and CDR2 SMNVEV come from the germline V gene (reference sequence). V lost 0 bases, J lost 9 bases, and 12 bases lay in between. The CDR3 sequence is CASSLSWKNGEQFF. The DNA for the CDR3 is TGTGCCAGCAGTTTATCTTGGAAAAATGGTGAGCAGTTCTTC.